The 23 T cell receptor beta chains given below trace back to one sample, sequenced in a study of siplizumab effects on memory and regulatory T cells. The repertoire was sequenced with immunoSEQ multiplex PCR; TCRdb's copy has only in-frame clones and lacks some. The sample contains around 61,000 clones, about 97% of which appear only once. Sequenced: naive CD8+ T cells sorted from blood. All receptors derive from a human donor in good health.

This chain connects TRBV7-9 to TRBJ2-7; the match to TRBD1 covers 8 bases. This CDR3 has 14 residues. Germline assignment: CDR1 SEHNR and CDR2 FQNEAQ (reference sequence). V gave up 1 base and J gave up 5 bases; unmatched junction bases: 4. In DNA form, the CDR3 reads TGTGCCAGCAGCTTAGAACAGGGGGTGGACGAGCAGTACTTC. Protein sequence: CASSLEQGVDEQYF.

V and J are TRBV7-2 and TRBJ1-1; perhaps TRBD1 as D (5 bases). Trimming cost V 2 bases and J 6 bases, with 10 bases left between them. Germline CDR1 SGHTA, CDR2 FQGNSA. The CDR3 contains 13 residues. The CDR3 protein is CASSLPWGAEAFF. As DNA, the CDR3 is TGTGCCAGCAGCTTACCCTGGGGGGCTGAAGCTTTCTTT. The complete variable domain, with remaining parts taken from reference TRBV7-2 and TRBJ1-1, reads GAGVSQSPSNKVTEKGKDVELRCDPISGHTALYWYRQSLGQGLEFLIYFQGNSAPDKSGLPSDRFSAERTGGSVSTLTIQRTQQEDSAVYLCASSLPWGAEAFFGQGTRLTVV.

V and J are TRBV27 and TRBJ2-1; D might be TRBD1 or TRBD2, each matching 5 bases. V lost 8 bases and J lost 10, with 21 bases in between. The CDR3 contains 14 residues. Germline CDR1 MNHEY, CDR2 SMNVEV (reference sequence). CDR3 bases: TGTGCCAGCGGGACCGCCCGGACGTTCGGCGAGCAGTTCTTC. This gives the protein CASGTARTFGEQFF.

The CDR3 loop reads CAISESIGSGETQYF. The CDR3 DNA is TGTGCCATCAGTGAGTCTATCGGGTCTGGGGAGACCCAGTACTTC. V is TRBV10-3 and J is TRBJ2-5, with D hard to call. This CDR3 is 15 amino acids long. V lost 0 bases and J 5 bases, leaving 13 bases between the germline ends. CDR1 is ENHRY, CDR2 SYGVKD, per germline.

This chain uses TRBV15 with TRBJ2-5, with D maybe TRBD1 (6 bases). Per germline, CDR1 LNHNV and CDR2 YYDKDF (reference sequence). The CDR3 runs 14 residues. Between the trimmed V and J ends, which lost 5 bases and 8 bases, there was a span of 18 bases. CDR3 amino acids: CATSASRGQGTQYF. The CDR3 DNA reads TGTGCCACCAGCGCAAGCAGGGGCCAAGGAACCCAGTACTTC.

The CDR3 DNA reads as TGTGCCAGCACCCTCTCTGGGACAGGGATCGGGGAGCTGTTTTTT. Translated, it gives CASTLSGTGIGELFF. V and J are TRBV6-1 and TRBJ2-2; 9 bases align to TRBD1. This CDR3 region has 15 residues. Germline CDR1 and CDR2: MNHNS and SASEGT. Trimming removed 7 bases from V and 7 bases from J; junction bases left unmatched: 10.

The chain couples TRBV9 to TRBJ2-1; 12 positions match TRBD2. This CDR3 is 16 amino acids long. Germline V gene data show CDR1 as SGDLS and CDR2 as YYNGEE. V gave up 0 bases and J gave up 4 bases; unmatched junction bases: 2. The CDR3 here is CASSVAGLAGYNEQFF. The CDR3 DNA reads TGTGCCAGCAGCGTAGCCGGACTAGCGGGATACAATGAGCAGTTCTTC.

The V and J genes are TRBV4-1 and TRBJ1-5, with 8 bases fitting TRBD1. V shed 3 bases, J shed 3 bases, and the junction held 7 bases outside the gene matches. This CDR3 has 16 residues. Germline values: CDR1 MGHRA, CDR2 YSYEKL. The CDR3 DNA reads TGCGCCAGCAGCCATTCCGGGACAGGAGACAATCAGCCCCAGCATTTT. Its translation is CASSHSGTGDNQPQHF.

The rearrangement uses TRBV9 and TRBJ1-2, with D unclear. The germline V gene encodes CDR1 SGDLS and CDR2 YYNGEE. The CDR3 is made up of 12 amino acids. The ends were cut back, 2 bases at V and 6 bases at J, with 8 bases in the middle. This CDR3 reads CASSVDGDGYTF. The CDR3 DNA reads as TGTGCCAGCAGCGTGGACGGGGATGGCTACACCTTC.

CDR3 amino acids: CASSLEVGRGEKLFF. Here the CDR3 DNA reads TGTGCCAGCAGCTTAGAAGTCGGAAGAGGAGAAAAACTGTTTTTT. The V gene is TRBV7-6, the J gene TRBJ1-4; D is unclear. V lost 1 base and J 8 bases, leaving 14 bases between the germline ends. The germline V gene has CDR1 SGHVS and CDR2 FNYEAQ. The CDR3 has 15 residues.

This sequence joins TRBV9 and TRBJ2-7; 15 bases align to TRBD2. CDR3 length: 15 amino acids. Per germline, CDR1 SGDLS and CDR2 YYNGEE. V gave up 4 bases and J gave up 7 bases; unmatched junction bases: 6. CDR3 nucleotides: TGTGCCAGCAGCCCACCGGGACTAGCGGGAGGTGAGCAGTACTTC. This codes for CASSPPGLAGGEQYF.

The rearrangement joins TRBV4-2 to TRBJ1-5; D is ambiguous. Per the germline V gene, CDR1 is LGHNA and CDR2 is YNFKEQ. V shed 0 bases and J shed 0 bases, with 6 bases lying between them. This CDR3 spans 15 amino acids. The CDR3 region is CASSQEVGSNQPQHF. The CDR3 DNA reads as TGTGCCAGCAGCCAAGAGGTTGGTAGCAATCAGCCCCAGCATTTT.

This sequence joins TRBV13 and TRBJ2-4; tentative D call: TRBD1 (8 bases). The CDR3 covers 14 residues. V was clipped by 4 bases and J by 8 bases, with 15 bases between them. CDR1 is PRHDT, CDR2 FYEKMQ, per germline (reference sequence). CDR3 DNA: TGTGCCAGCAGCTCTCGGACAGGGAGGGACATTCAGTACTTC. Its translation is CASSSRTGRDIQYF.

The chain uses TRBV7-9 and TRBJ1-2; no clear D gene. The V gene's germline CDR1 is SEHNR and CDR2 FQNEAQ (reference sequence). The CDR3 runs to 16 residues. V lost 5 bases to trimming and J lost 3 bases, with 19 bases between them. CDR3 residues: CASSPVPAPPHYGYTF. The CDR3 nucleotides are TGTGCCAGCAGCCCGGTACCGGCCCCCCCCCACTATGGCTACACCTTC.

Regarding this clone: The germline gene is not matched at one end of the junction; a read error may be the cause. The same CDR3 can be traced to other DNA sequences in this sample. The chain employs TRBV7-8 and TRBJ2-3, with D possibly TRBD2 on 7 matching bases. The germline gives CDR1 SGHVS, CDR2 FQNEAQ. The CDR3 is 16 amino acids. CDR3 sequence reads: CASSLRGRGPTDTQYF. CDR3 bases: TGTGCCAGTAGCTTGAGGGGGAGGGGACCCACAGATACGCAGTATTTT.

V gene TRBV30 combines with J gene TRBJ2-5; D may correspond to TRBD1 or TRBD2 (5 bases each). The V end lost 1 base, the J end lost 5 bases, and 20 bases lay between the germline ends. This CDR3 has 16 residues. Germline V gene lookup returns CDR1 GTSNPN and CDR2 SVGIG (reference sequence). CDR3 residues: CAWSAQTVSGRETQYF. CDR3 DNA sequence: TGTGCCTGGAGTGCCCAGACAGTTTCGGGGCGGGAGACCCAGTACTTC.

The chain has TRBV7-6 and TRBJ2-1; 8 bases are shared with TRBD2. After removal of 4 bases from V and 4 bases from J, the junction contained 12 bases not matched to a gene. Germline CDR1 reads SGHVS; CDR2 reads FNYEAQ. This CDR3 has 17 amino acids. The CDR3: CASSSPRGGGSYNEQFF. The CDR3 DNA sequence: TGTGCCAGCAGCTCGCCCCGGGGGGGCGGGAGTTACAATGAGCAGTTCTTC.

The chain employs TRBV29-1 and TRBJ2-5, with 7 bases aligning to TRBD2. The germline gives CDR1 SQVTM, CDR2 ANQGSEA. The CDR3 covers 11 residues. After removal of 7 bases from V and 5 bases from J, the junction contained 4 bases not matched to a gene. The CDR3 loop is CSGGGRETQYF. The CDR3 region has the DNA TGCAGCGGGGGAGGGAGGGAGACCCAGTACTTC. Full variable domain (remainder filled in from reference TRBV29-1 and TRBJ2-5): SAVISQKPSRDICQRGTSLTIQCQVDSQVTMMFWYRQQPGQSLTLIATANQGSEATYESGFVIDKFPISRPNLTFSTLTVSNMSPEDSSIYLCSGGGRETQYFGPGTRLLVL.

This chain uses TRBV7-9 with TRBJ2-1; no clear D gene. The ends were cut back, 1 base at V and 6 bases at J, with 4 bases in the middle. This CDR3 is built from 12 residues. CDR1 and CDR2 from the germline V gene are SEHNR and FQNEAQ (reference sequence). CDR3 nucleotide sequence: TGTGCCAGCAGCTTAGGGTCCAATGAGCAGTTCTTC. Translation: CASSLGSNEQFF.

The chain uses TRBV10-3 and TRBJ1-1; 7 bases are shared with TRBD1. Germline lookup yields CDR1 ENHRY and CDR2 SYGVKD. Trimming cost V 4 bases and J 0 bases; bases outside gene matches: 5. The CDR3 sequence is 15 residues long. The CDR3 spells CAISVPGTVNTEAFF. CDR3 bases: TGTGCCATCAGTGTGCCCGGGACAGTGAACACTGAAGCTTTCTTT.

The genes are TRBV29-1 and TRBJ1-3; the match to TRBD1 covers 8 bases. Germline CDR1 SQVTM, CDR2 ANQGSEA. The CDR3 covers 14 residues. Trimming took 3 bases from V and 2 from J; bases not matched to a gene: 3. As DNA, the CDR3 is TGCAGCGTTGACATGACAGGGGCTGGAAACACCATATATTTT. As protein: CSVDMTGAGNTIYF.

As DNA, the CDR3 is TGTGCCAGCAGCTCGGACCTTCGAAACAATGAGCAGTTCTTC. Translating it yields CASSSDLRNNEQFF. The chain has TRBV13 and TRBJ2-1, with D uncertain. With 4 bases removed from V and 5 bases from J, the gap between germline ends came to 12 bases. Germline values: CDR1 PRHDT, CDR2 FYEKMQ (reference sequence). The CDR3 length is 14 residues.

V gene TRBV19 combines with J gene TRBJ2-5; D unresolved. The V end lost 6 bases, the J end lost 1 base, and 18 bases lay between the germline ends. This CDR3 spans 16 amino acids. The germline V gene encodes CDR1 LNHDA and CDR2 SQIVND (reference sequence). DNA of the CDR3: TGTGCCAGTAGCCCACCCTTAACGGGCGGCCAAGAGACCCAGTACTTC. It codes for CASSPPLTGGQETQYF.